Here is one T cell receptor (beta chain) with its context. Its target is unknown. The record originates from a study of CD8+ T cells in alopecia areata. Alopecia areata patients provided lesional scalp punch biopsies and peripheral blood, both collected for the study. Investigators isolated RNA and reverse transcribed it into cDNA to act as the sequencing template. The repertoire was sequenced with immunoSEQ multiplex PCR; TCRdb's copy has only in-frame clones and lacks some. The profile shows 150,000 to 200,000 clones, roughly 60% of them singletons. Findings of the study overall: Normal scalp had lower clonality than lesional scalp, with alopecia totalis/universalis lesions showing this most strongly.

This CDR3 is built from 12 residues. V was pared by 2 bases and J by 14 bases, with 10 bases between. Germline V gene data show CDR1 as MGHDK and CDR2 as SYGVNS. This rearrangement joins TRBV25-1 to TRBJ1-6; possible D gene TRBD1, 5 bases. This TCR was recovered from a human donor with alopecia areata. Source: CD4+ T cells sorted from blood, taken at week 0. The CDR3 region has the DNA TGTGCCAGCAGTGAAGGGGGACGCACCCTCCACTTT. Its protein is CASSEGGRTLHF.